This TCR beta chain appears in the sequencing data of a study of lymphopenia after photon versus proton radiotherapy. Whole-study findings and limits: Relative stability marked proton patients; photon patients lost diversity and naive cells. Post-nadir TCR diversity decline inversely tracked overall survival among those who died. Only patients who died were analyzed for survival; proton advantage is unproven. After lymphocyte nadir, photon-treated repertoires showed oligoclonal expansion, especially CD8+ Temra.

Sequencing was performed with immunoSEQ multiplex PCR; in TCRdb, only in-frame clones are kept and a portion is missing. The sample has tens of thousands of clones, around 85% seen once. Germline-derived CDR1 and CDR2 are KGHSH and LQKENI. The junction had 6 bases not matched to a gene; V was cut back by 6 bases and J by 4 bases. There are 14 residues in the CDR3. As for this clone: Its antigen is unidentified.

The sequences come from peripheral blood, collected from a patient treated with proton-based radiotherapy. V gene TRBV18 combines with J gene TRBJ1-5; TRBD1 matches 7 bases. This receptor was obtained from a man aged 60 to 75 with pancreatic cancer. The CDR3 spells CASSQAGGNQPQHF. The CDR3 nucleotides read TGTGCCAGCTCTCAAGCAGGGGGGAATCAGCCCCAGCATTTT. Together with reference TRBV18 and TRBJ1-5, the CDR3 gives the full variable domain: NAGVMQNPRHLVRRRGQEARLRCSPMKGHSHVYWYRQLPEEGLKFMVYLQKENIIDESGMPKERFSAEFPKEGPSILRIQQVVRGDSAAYFCASSQAGGNQPQHFGDGTRLSIL.